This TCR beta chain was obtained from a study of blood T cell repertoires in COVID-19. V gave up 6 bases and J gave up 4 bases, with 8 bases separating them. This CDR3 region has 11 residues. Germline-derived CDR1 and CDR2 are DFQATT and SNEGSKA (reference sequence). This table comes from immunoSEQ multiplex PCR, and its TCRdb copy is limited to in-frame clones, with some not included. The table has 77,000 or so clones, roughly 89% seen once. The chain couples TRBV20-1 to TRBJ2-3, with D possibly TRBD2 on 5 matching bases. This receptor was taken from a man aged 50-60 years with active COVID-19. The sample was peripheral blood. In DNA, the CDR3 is TGCAGTGCCACACTAGCAGATACGCAGTATTTT. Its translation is CSATLADTQYF.